This entry describes one T cell receptor (beta chain). How the authors handled the data: Estimation of nucleated cell counts was performed using reference gene primer amplification. Assay: immunoSEQ multiplex PCR; the TCRdb copy retains only in-frame clones and omits some. For V, J and clone size, that table is used; D and trimming come from the DNA. The sample has approximately 190,000 clones, over 80% seen once. The CDR3 sequence is 15 residues long. Germline V gives CDR1 SGHTA, CDR2 FQGNSA. Trimming cost V 2 bases and J 5 bases; bases outside gene matches: 2. This entry belongs to a study of blood T cell repertoires in COVID-19. Looking at the study overall: There were acute and convalescent COVID-19 samples, and they came from the United States, Italy and Spain. T cells, B-cell-depleted T cells, or PBMCs provided the cDNA or gDNA that served as material.

Sequenced material: peripheral blood. V is TRBV7-2 and J is TRBJ2-1; 11 nucleotides agree with TRBD2. This TCR derives from a woman aged 35 to 49 with acute or convalescent COVID-19. CDR3 DNA sequence: TGTGCCAGCAGCTTATCTAGCGGGGGGAACAATGAGCAGTTCTTC. Encoded protein: CASSLSSGGNNEQFF.